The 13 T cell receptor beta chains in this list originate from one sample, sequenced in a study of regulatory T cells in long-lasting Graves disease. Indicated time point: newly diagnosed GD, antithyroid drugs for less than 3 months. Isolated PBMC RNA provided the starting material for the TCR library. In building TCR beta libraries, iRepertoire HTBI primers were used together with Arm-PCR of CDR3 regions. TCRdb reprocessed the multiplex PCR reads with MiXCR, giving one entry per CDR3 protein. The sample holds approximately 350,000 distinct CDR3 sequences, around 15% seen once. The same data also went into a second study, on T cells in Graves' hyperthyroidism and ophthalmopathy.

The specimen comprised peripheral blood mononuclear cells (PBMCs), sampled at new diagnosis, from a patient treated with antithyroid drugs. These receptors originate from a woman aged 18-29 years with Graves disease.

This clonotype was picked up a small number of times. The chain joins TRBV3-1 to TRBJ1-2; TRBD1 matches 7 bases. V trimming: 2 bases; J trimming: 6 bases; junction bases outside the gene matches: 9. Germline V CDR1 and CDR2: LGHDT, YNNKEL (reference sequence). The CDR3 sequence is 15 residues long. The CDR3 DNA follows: TGTGCCAGCAGCCAAAACGCCGGGACAGCCGATGGCTACACCTTC. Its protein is CASSQNAGTADGYTF.

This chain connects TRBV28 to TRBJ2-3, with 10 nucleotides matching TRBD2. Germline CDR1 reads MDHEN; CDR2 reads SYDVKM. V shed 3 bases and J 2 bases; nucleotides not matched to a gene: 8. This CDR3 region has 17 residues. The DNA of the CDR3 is TGTGCCAGCAGTTTCCCCCCCGGACTAGCGGACACAGATACGCAGTATTTT. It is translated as CASSFPPGLADTDTQYF.

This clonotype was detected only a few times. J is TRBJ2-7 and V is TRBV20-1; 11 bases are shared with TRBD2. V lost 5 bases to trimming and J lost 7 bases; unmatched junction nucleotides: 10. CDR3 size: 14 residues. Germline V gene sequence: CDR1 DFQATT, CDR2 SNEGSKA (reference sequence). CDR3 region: CSARSGGDTGEQYF. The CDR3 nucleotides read TGCAGTGCTCGTAGCGGGGGGGACACCGGGGAGCAGTACTTC.

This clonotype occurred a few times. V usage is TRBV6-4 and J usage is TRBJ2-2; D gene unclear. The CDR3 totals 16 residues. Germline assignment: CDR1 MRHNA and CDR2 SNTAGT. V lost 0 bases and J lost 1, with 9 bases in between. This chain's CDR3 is CASSDSADMNTGELFF. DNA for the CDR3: TGTGCCAGCAGTGACTCAGCAGATATGAACACCGGGGAGCTGTTTTTT.

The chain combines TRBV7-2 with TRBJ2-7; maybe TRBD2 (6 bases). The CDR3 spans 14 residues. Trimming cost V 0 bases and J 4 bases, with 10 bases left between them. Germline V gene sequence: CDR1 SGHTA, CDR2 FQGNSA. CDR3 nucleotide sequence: TGTGCCAGCAGCTTAGCGGGACTTGTGTACGAGCAGTACTTC. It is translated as CASSLAGLVYEQYF.

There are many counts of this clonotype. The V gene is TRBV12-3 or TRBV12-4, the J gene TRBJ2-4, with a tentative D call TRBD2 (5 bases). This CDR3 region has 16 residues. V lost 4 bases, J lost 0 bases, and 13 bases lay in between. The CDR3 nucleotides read TGTGCCAGCAGTTCGTGGACTGATTTAGCCAAAAACATTCAGTACTTC. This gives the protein CASSSWTDLAKNIQYF.

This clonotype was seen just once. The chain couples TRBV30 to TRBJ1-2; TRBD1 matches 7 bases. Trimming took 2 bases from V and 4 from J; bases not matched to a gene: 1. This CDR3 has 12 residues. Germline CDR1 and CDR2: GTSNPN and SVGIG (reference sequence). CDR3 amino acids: CAWSKGAYGYTF. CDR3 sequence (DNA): TGTGCCTGGAGTAAGGGGGCCTATGGCTACACCTTC.

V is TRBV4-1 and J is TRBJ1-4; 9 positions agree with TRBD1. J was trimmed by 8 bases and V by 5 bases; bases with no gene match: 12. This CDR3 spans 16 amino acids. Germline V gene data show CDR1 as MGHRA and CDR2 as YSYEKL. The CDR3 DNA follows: TGCGCCAGCAGCAGAATATTACAGGGGGCTGGGGAAAAACTGTTTTTT. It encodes CASSRILQGAGEKLFF.

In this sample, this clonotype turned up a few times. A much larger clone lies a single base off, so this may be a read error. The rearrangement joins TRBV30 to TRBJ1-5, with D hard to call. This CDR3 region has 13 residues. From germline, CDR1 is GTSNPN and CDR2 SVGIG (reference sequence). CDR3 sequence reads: CAWSEGRDQPRHF. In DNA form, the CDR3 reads TGTGCCTGGAGTGAGGGTAGGGATCAGCCCCGGCATTTT.

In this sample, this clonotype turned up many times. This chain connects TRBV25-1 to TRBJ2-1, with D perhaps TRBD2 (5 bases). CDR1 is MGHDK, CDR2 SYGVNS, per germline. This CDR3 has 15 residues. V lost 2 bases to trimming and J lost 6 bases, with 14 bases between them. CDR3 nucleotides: TGTGCCAGCAGTGAAGTCAGCGGCAGCCGCAATGAGCAGTTCTTC. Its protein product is CASSEVSGSRNEQFF.

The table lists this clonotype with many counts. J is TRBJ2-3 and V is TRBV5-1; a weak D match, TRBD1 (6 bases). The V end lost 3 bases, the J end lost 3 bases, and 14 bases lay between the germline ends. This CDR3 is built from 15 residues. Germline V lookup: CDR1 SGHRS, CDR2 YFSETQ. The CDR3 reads CASSWTASLTDTQYF. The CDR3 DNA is TGCGCCAGCAGCTGGACAGCGTCTTTAACAGATACGCAGTATTTT.

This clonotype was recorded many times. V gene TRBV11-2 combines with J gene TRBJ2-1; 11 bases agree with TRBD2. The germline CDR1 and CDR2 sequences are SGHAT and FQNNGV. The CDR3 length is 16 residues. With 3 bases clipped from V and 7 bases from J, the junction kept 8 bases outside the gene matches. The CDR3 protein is CASSLIAGGPINEQFF. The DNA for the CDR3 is TGTGCCAGCAGCTTGATAGCGGGAGGGCCTATAAATGAGCAGTTCTTC. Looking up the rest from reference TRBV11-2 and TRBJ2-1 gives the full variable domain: EAGVAQSPRYKIIEKRQSVAFWCNPISGHATLYWYQQILGQGPKLLIQFQNNGVVDDSQLPKDRFSAERLKGVDSTLKIQPAKLEDSAVYLCASSLIAGGPINEQFFGPGTRLTVL.

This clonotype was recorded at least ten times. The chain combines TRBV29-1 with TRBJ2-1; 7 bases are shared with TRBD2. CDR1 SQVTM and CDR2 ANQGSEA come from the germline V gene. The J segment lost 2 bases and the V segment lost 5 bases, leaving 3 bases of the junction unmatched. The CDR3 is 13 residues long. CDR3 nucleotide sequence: TGCAGCGTTTGGGAGGGAACCTACAATGAGCAGTTCTTC. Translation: CSVWEGTYNEQFF.